These 5 T cell receptor beta chains share one sample of origin, sequenced in a study of shared clonotypes between healthy human individuals. Profiling relied on immunoSEQ multiplex PCR, and the TCRdb table lists in-frame clones only, not all of them. The sample shows around 330,000 clones, around 72% of them seen only once. Sequenced sample: memory CD4+ T cells sorted from blood. Subset meaning: CD45RA-negative fraction. The receptors were gathered from a young man in good health.

The chain joins TRBV27 to TRBJ2-3; 7 positions agree with TRBD2. CDR1 and CDR2 from the germline V gene are MNHEY and SMNVEV (reference sequence). The V gene end was trimmed by 4 bases and the J gene end by 0 bases; junction bases not matched to a gene: 7. The length of the CDR3 is 16 residues. The CDR3 nucleotides read TGTGCCAGCAGTTCGGTAGCGGGTACTAGCACAGATACGCAGTATTTT. It translates to CASSSVAGTSTDTQYF.

The chain recombines TRBV10-3 with TRBJ1-1; D uncertain. V lost 8 bases and J lost 5, with 18 bases in between. The CDR3 covers 14 residues. Germline-derived CDR1 and CDR2 are ENHRY and SYGVKD. Here the CDR3 reads CAIQAGEMGTEAFF. CDR3 nucleotides: TGTGCCATCCAGGCCGGGGAAATGGGGACTGAAGCTTTCTTT.

V is TRBV5-1 and J is TRBJ2-7, with 9 bases that match TRBD2. With 3 bases clipped from V and 3 bases from J, the junction kept 1 base outside the gene matches. This CDR3 spans 13 amino acids. Germline assignment: CDR1 SGHRS and CDR2 YFSETQ. The CDR3 region is CASSYSGSYEQYF. In nucleotides, the CDR3 is TGCGCCAGCAGCTATAGCGGGAGCTACGAGCAGTACTTC. The full variable domain, in which reference TRBV5-1 and TRBJ2-7 provide the parts outside the CDR3, is KAGVTQTPRYLIKTRGQQVTLSCSPISGHRSVSWYQQTPGQGLQFLFEYFSETQRNKGNFPGRFSGRQFSNSRSEMNVSTLELGDSALYLCASSYSGSYEQYFGPGTRLTVT.

The chain carries TRBV27 and TRBJ2-3, with 9 positions matching TRBD1. This CDR3 spans 16 amino acids. Unmatched junction bases numbered 7, after V lost 4 bases and J lost 2 bases. Germline values: CDR1 MNHEY, CDR2 SMNVEV (reference sequence). Here the CDR3 DNA reads TGTGCCAGCAGTTCCCTAGGGACAGGGACCACAGATACGCAGTATTTT. It codes for CASSSLGTGTTDTQYF.

The chain links TRBV9 to TRBJ2-1, with 8 bases identical to TRBD2. V lost 0 bases, J lost 7 bases, and 9 bases stayed unmatched. The germline V gene has CDR1 SGDLS and CDR2 YYNGEE. The CDR3 length is 16 residues. CDR3 sequence reads: CASSVDGAGVLNEQFF. The CDR3 nucleotides are TGTGCCAGCAGCGTAGATGGAGCGGGAGTCTTGAATGAGCAGTTCTTC. Full variable domain (outside the CDR3, taken from reference TRBV9 and TRBJ2-1): DSGVTQTPKHLITATGQRVTLRCSPRSGDLSVYWYQQSLDQGLQFLIQYYNGEERAKGNILERFSAQQFPDLHSELNLSSLELGDSALYFCASSVDGAGVLNEQFFGPGTRLTVL.